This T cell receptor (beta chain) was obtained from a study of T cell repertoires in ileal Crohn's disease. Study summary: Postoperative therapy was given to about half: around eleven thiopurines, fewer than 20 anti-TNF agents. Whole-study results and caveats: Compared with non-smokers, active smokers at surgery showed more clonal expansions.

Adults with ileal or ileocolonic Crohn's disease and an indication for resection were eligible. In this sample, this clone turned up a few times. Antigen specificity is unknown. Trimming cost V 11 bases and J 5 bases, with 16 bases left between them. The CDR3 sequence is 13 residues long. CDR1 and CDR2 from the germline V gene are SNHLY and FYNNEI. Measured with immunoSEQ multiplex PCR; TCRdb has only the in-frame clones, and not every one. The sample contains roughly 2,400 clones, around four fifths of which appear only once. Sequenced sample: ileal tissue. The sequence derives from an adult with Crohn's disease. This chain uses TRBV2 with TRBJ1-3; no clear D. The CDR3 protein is CASNRQLRNTIYF. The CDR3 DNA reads TGTGCCTCCAATCGGCAACTGAGAAACACCATATATTTT.